This T cell receptor (beta chain) was identified in a study of cytomegalovirus exposure and HLA in healthy donors. Overall study context: There were some 400 genotyped donors. Of these, about 80% fell in the genetic ancestry cluster associated with self-reported Caucasian donors. Study findings and constraints: Cytomegalovirus-associated TCR beta chains were listed, numbering over 150. When analyzed later, a missense DCLRE1C variant was found to be linked to TCR beta V- and J-gene trimming.

PCR involved 60 Vbeta and 13 Jbeta primers. This table comes from immunoSEQ multiplex PCR, and its TCRdb copy is limited to in-frame clones, with some not included. Of some 140,000 clones listed, 73% are singletons. As concerns this clone: Its cognate antigen is unknown.

CDR1 is ENHRY, CDR2 SYGVKD, per germline. The CDR3 covers 15 residues. V lost 0 bases and J lost 6; bases outside the gene matches: 3. The chain is built from TRBV10-3 and TRBJ1-5, with 9 positions matching TRBD1. This TCR was recovered from a middle-aged woman in good health and CMV-seronegative. The sequenced sample consisted of PBMCs. The CDR3 nucleotides are TGTGCCATCAGTGAGTCGACAGGGGGAACTCAGCCCCAGCATTTT. This gives the protein CAISESTGGTQPQHF.